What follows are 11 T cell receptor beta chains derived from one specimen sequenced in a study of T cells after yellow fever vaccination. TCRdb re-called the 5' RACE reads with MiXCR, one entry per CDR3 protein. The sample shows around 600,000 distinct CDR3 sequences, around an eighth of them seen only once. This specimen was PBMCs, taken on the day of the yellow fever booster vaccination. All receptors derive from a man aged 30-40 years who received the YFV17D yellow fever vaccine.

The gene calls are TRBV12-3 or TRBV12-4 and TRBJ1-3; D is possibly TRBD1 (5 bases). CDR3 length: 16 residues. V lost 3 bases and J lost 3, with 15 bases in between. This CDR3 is CASSFYLGQGGNTIYF. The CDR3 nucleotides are TGTGCCAGCAGTTTCTATCTAGGGCAGGGTGGAAACACCATATATTTT.

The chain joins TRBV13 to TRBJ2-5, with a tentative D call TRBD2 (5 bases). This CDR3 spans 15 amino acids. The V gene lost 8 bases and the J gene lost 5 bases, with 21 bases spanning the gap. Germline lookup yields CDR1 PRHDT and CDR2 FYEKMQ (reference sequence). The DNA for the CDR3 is TGTGCCAGCGCCGGAGAGCTGAGGGATGGCGAGACCCAGTACTTC. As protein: CASAGELRDGETQYF. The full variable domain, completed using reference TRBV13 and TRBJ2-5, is AAGVIQSPRHLIKEKRETATLKCYPIPRHDTVYWYQQGPGQDPQFLISFYEKMQSDKGSIPDRFSAQQFSDYHSELNMSSLELGDSALYFCASAGELRDGETQYFGPGTRLLVL.

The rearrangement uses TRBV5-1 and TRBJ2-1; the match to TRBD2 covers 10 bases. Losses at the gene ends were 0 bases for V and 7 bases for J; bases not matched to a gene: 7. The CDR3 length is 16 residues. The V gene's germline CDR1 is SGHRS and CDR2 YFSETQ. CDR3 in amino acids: CASSLVAGGLINEQFF. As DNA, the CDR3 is TGCGCCAGCAGCTTGGTAGCGGGAGGACTTATTAATGAGCAGTTCTTC.

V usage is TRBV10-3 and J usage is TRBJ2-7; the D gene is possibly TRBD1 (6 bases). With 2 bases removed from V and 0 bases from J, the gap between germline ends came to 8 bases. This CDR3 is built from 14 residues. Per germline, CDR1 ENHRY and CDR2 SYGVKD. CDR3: CAISEIRGSYEQYF. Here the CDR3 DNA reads TGTGCCATCAGTGAGATCAGGGGCTCCTACGAGCAGTACTTC.

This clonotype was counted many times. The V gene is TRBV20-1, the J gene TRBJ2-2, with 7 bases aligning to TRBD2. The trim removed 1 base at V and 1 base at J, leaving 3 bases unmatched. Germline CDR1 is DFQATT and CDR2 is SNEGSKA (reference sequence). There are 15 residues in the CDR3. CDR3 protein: CSARGSGQNTGELFF. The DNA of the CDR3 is TGCAGTGCTAGAGGTAGCGGGCAGAACACCGGGGAGCTGTTTTTT.

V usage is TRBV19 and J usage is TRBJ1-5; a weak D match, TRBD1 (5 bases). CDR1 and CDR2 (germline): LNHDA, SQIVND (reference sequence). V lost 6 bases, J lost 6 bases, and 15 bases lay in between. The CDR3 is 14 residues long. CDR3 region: CASSVGGSGQPQHF. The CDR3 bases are TGTGCCAGTAGCGTTGGGGGGAGTGGTCAGCCCCAGCATTTT.

Here the CDR3 DNA reads TGTGCCAGCAGTTTAAGGGACAGGGGGCGCGGGGAATTCCCGAGGCCACTAAATGAGCAGTTCTTC. This sequence encodes CASSLRDRGRGEFPRPLNEQFF. This chain connects TRBV28 to TRBJ2-1, with 12 positions matching TRBD1. From germline, CDR1 is MDHEN and CDR2 SYDVKM. The CDR3 spans 22 residues. Germline trimming cut 2 bases from V and 7 bases from J; bases unmatched to any gene: 24.

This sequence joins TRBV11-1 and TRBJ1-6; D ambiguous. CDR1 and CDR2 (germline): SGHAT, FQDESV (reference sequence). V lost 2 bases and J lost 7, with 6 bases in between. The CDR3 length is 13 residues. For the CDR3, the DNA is TGTGCCAGCAGCTTAAAGAGGAATTCACCCCTCCACTTT. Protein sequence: CASSLKRNSPLHF. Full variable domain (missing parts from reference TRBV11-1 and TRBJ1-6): EAEVAQSPRYKITEKSQAVAFWCDPISGHATLYWYRQILGQGPELLVQFQDESVVDDSQLPKDRFSAERLKGVDSTLKIQPAELGDSAMYLCASSLKRNSPLHFGNGTRLTVT.

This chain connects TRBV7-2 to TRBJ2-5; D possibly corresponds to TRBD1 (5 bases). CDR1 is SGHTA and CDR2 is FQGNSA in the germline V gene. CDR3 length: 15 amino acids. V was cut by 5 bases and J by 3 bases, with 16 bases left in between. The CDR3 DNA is TGTGCCAGCAGCCGGGTCGTGGGGCATGAAGAGACCCAGTACTTC. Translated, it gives CASSRVVGHEETQYF. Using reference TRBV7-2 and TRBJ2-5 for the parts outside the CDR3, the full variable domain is GAGVSQSPSNKVTEKGKDVELRCDPISGHTALYWYRQSLGQGLEFLIYFQGNSAPDKSGLPSDRFSAERTGGSVSTLTIQRTQQEDSAVYLCASSRVVGHEETQYFGPGTRLLVL.

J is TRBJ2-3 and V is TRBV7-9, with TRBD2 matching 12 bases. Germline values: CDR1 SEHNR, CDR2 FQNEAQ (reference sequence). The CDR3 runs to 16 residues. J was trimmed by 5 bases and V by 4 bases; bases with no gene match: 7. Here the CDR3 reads CASSWTSGIRGDTQYF. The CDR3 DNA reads TGTGCCAGCAGCTGGACTAGCGGGATAAGAGGAGATACGCAGTATTTT.

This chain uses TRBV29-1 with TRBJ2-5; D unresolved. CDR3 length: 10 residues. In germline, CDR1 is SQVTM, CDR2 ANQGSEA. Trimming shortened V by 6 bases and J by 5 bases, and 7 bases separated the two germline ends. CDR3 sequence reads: CSVMKETQYF. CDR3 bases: TGCAGCGTGATGAAGGAGACCCAGTACTTC.